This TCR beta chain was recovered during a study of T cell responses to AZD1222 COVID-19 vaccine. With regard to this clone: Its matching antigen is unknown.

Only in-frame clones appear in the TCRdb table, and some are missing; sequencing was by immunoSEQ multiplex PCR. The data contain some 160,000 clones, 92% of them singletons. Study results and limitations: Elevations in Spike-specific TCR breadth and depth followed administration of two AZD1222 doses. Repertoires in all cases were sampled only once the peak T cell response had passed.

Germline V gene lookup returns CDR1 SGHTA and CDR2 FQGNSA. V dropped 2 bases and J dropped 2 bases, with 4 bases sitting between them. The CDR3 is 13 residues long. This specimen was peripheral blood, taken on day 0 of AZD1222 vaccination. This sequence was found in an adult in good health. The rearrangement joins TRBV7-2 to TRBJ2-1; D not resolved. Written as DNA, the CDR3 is TGTGCCAGCAGCTTACAGGCCTACAATGAGCAGTTCTTC. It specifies CASSLQAYNEQFF.